The entry that follows covers one T cell receptor (beta chain) sequence. Its antigen is not known. The data were taken from a study of T cells in narcolepsy. The J segment lost 6 bases and the V segment lost 2 bases, leaving 3 bases of the junction unmatched. This CDR3 is built from 13 residues. Germline CDR1 is ENHRY and CDR2 is SYGVKD. Findings and caveats of the study: No autoreactive T cell clone sequences appeared in some memory CD4+ repertoires. Blood of same and different patients, but not healthy controls, reportedly held recurring autoreactive clonotypes.

Data came from immunoSEQ multiplex PCR; TCRdb stores just in-frame clones and leaves some out. This sample has around 32,000 clones, with 79% found just once. The receptor was isolated from a human donor with narcolepsy. The genes are TRBV10-3 and TRBJ2-7; TRBD1 matches 8 bases. The source material was CD45RA- memory CD4+ T cells from PBMCs. CDR3 region: CAISERQGSEQYF. The DNA of the CDR3 is TGTGCCATCAGTGAGCGACAGGGGTCCGAGCAGTACTTC.